This T cell receptor beta chain was recovered during a study of blood T cell repertoires in COVID-19. Overall study: COVID-19 samples, acute and convalescent, were from the United States, Italy and Spain. PBMCs, B-cell-depleted T cells, or T cells were the source of the cDNA or gDNA that made up the material.

Clones were read by immunoSEQ multiplex PCR, and TCRdb kept only the in-frame ones, dropping some. The data hold 170,000 or so clones, with 80% to 85% observed a single time. The sample taken for sequencing was peripheral blood. The clonotype originates from a woman aged 55-69 years with acute or convalescent COVID-19.

The CDR3 protein is CASSQDKAAITEAFF. The DNA for the CDR3 is TGCGCCAGCAGCCAAGATAAGGCGGCAATCACTGAAGCTTTCTTT. The chain links TRBV4-3 to TRBJ1-1; D not certain. CDR1 and CDR2 (germline): LGHNA, YSLEER. V lost 0 bases, J lost 4 bases, and 12 bases lay in between. The CDR3 has 15 amino acids.